What follows are 18 T cell receptor beta chains derived from one specimen sequenced in a study of T cell responses to AZD1222 COVID-19 vaccine (dated by TCRdb to the early 2020s). The time point label corresponds to: baseline before first vaccination. The library was prepared using the immunoSEQ multiplex PCR assay. TCRdb took over this immuneACCESS table, retaining in-frame rearrangements with V and J assigned. Such tables are incomplete; in checked studies, under half of the missing clones stem from an unresolved V gene, and the remainder is unexplained. The sample yields over 85,000 clones; roughly 90% were counted once. More than 7.5% of the sample comes from the top ten. The sample here was peripheral blood, taken on day 0 of AZD1222 vaccination. All receptors come from an adult in good health.

This chain uses TRBV19 with TRBJ1-1; D gene ambiguous. Germline-derived CDR1 and CDR2 are LNHDA and SQIVND (reference sequence). V lost 3 bases to trimming and J lost 3 bases, with 2 bases between them. CDR3 size: 11 residues. The CDR3: CASSIYTEAFF. The CDR3 DNA sequence: TGTGCCAGTAGTATTTACACTGAAGCTTTCTTT.

The rearrangement uses TRBV4-3 and TRBJ2-2; 9 nucleotides align to TRBD1. With V trimmed by 3 bases and J by 7 bases, 9 bases remained unmatched. The CDR3 runs 16 residues. Germline V gene lookup returns CDR1 LGHNA and CDR2 YSLEER. This chain's CDR3 is CASSQLGTGSIGELFF. The CDR3 DNA reads TGCGCCAGCAGCCAGTTGGGGACAGGGAGCATCGGGGAGCTGTTTTTT.

The rearrangement links TRBV18 to TRBJ1-1; possible D gene TRBD1, 6 bases. Germline lookup yields CDR1 KGHSH and CDR2 LQKENI. CDR3 size: 15 residues. V was cut by 1 base and J by 0 bases, with 9 bases left in between. CDR3 nucleotides: TGTGCCAGCTCACCACAACAGGGCTTGAACACTGAAGCTTTCTTT. It encodes CASSPQQGLNTEAFF.

The chain combines TRBV6-2 or TRBV6-3 with TRBJ1-5; D is unclear. The germline CDR1 and CDR2 sequences are MNHEY and SVGEGT. V was trimmed by 2 bases and J by 5 bases, leaving 13 bases between them. This CDR3 spans 15 amino acids. CDR3 in DNA: TGTGCCAGCAGTTACCAGTCCGTAGGCCATCAGCCCCAGCATTTT. Its protein product is CASSYQSVGHQPQHF.

The V gene is TRBV25-1, the J gene TRBJ2-6; possibly TRBD2 for D (5 bases). CDR3 length: 17 amino acids. V was shortened by 4 bases and J by 0 bases, with 13 bases between the two germline ends. Germline CDR1 reads MGHDK; CDR2 reads SYGVNS. The CDR3 loop reads CASSAEVRASGANVLTF. The CDR3 nucleotides are TGTGCCAGCAGTGCGGAGGTACGGGCCTCTGGGGCCAACGTCCTGACTTTC.

CDR3 protein: CASTGTGGGRNYEQYF. The CDR3 coding sequence is TGTGCCAGTACAGGGACCGGCGGGGGCAGGAACTACGAGCAGTACTTC. The rearrangement links TRBV19 to TRBJ2-7; a weak D match, TRBD2 (7 bases). Germline-derived CDR1 and CDR2 are LNHDA and SQIVND (reference sequence). This CDR3 has 16 amino acids. V was cut by 7 bases and J by 3 bases, with 22 bases left in between. The whole variable domain, filled in from reference TRBV19 and TRBJ2-7, reads DGGITQSPKYLFRKEGQNVTLSCEQNLNHDAMYWYRQDPGQGLRLIYYSQIVNDFQKGDIAEGYSVSREKKESFPLTVTSAQKNPTAFYLCASTGTGGGRNYEQYFGPGTRLTVT.

J is TRBJ2-1 and V is TRBV7-6; no clear D gene. This CDR3 is built from 12 residues. The V gene lost 1 base and the J gene lost 6 bases, with 4 bases spanning the gap. Germline loops: CDR1 SGHVS, CDR2 FNYEAQ. The chain's CDR3 is CASSLVGNEQFF. CDR3 DNA: TGTGCCAGCAGCTTAGTAGGCAATGAGCAGTTCTTC.

The genes are TRBV4-3 and TRBJ1-2, with TRBD1 matching over 12 bases. This CDR3 contains 15 residues. The J segment lost 8 bases and the V segment lost 0 bases, leaving 4 bases of the junction unmatched. Germline CDR1 LGHNA, CDR2 YSLEER. Written as DNA, the CDR3 is TGCGCCAGCAGCCAAGATACCGGGACAGGGGGCGGCTACACCTTC. This translates into CASSQDTGTGGGYTF.

As to this clone: The sample has other DNA sequences that encode this CDR3 too. V and J are TRBV18 and TRBJ1-2, with 9 positions matching TRBD1. V lost 3 bases to trimming and J lost 7 bases; unmatched junction nucleotides: 12. The germline CDR1 and CDR2 sequences are KGHSH and LQKENI. The CDR3 consists of 16 residues. The DNA for the CDR3 is TGTGCCAGCTCACCGAGCCTGACAGGGGGTATGGTTGGCTACACCTTC. It is translated as CASSPSLTGGMVGYTF.

This clone was counted a single time. V and J are TRBV7-3 and TRBJ2-1; D is possibly TRBD1 (5 bases). Trimming took 1 base from V and 8 from J, leaving 6 bases between them. CDR1 is SGHTA and CDR2 is FQGTGA in the germline V gene. CDR3 length equals 12 residues. DNA of the CDR3: TGTGCCAGCAGCTTAATAGGGGATGAGCAGTTCTTC. Its translation is CASSLIGDEQFF.

The chain recombines TRBV4-1 with TRBJ1-5, with D unresolved. The ends were cut back, 1 base at V and 5 bases at J, with 9 bases in the middle. Germline V gene lookup returns CDR1 MGHRA and CDR2 YSYEKL. CDR3 length: 14 residues. The CDR3 DNA sequence: TGCGCCAGCAGCCAAGGCGGCAGCCATCAGCCCCAGCATTTT. Its protein product is CASSQGGSHQPQHF.

The V gene is TRBV18, the J gene TRBJ1-5, with a tentative D call TRBD1 (5 bases). Germline values: CDR1 KGHSH, CDR2 LQKENI. With 0 bases removed from V and 2 bases from J, the gap between germline ends came to 8 bases. The CDR3 consists of 15 residues. The CDR3 coding sequence is TGTGCCAGCTCACCACCAGGGGCTGGCAATCAGCCCCAGCATTTT. Its translation is CASSPPGAGNQPQHF.

The chain has TRBV27 and TRBJ2-5; the D call may be TRBD1 or TRBD2 (5 bases each). The CDR3 length is 16 residues. Germline loops: CDR1 MNHEY, CDR2 SMNVEV (reference sequence). Trimming cost V 3 bases and J 2 bases, with 16 bases left between them. The CDR3 DNA is TGTGCCAGCAGTTTTCAGAGGGGATGGGGGCAAGAGACCCAGTACTTC. Protein product: CASSFQRGWGQETQYF.

The chain uses TRBV7-9 and TRBJ1-2, with unresolved D. The CDR3 is 13 residues long. Trimming cost V 1 base and J 5 bases, with 8 bases left between them. Germline V gene sequence: CDR1 SEHNR, CDR2 FQNEAQ (reference sequence). This chain's CDR3 is CASSLEGRYGYTF. The CDR3, as DNA: TGTGCCAGCAGCTTAGAGGGCAGATATGGCTACACCTTC.

The chain employs TRBV7-2 and TRBJ1-2; TRBD1 is a possible D gene (6 bases). Between the trimmed V and J ends, which lost 4 bases and 1 base, there was a span of 13 bases. The CDR3 spans 15 residues. CDR1 is SGHTA, CDR2 FQGNSA, per germline. In DNA form, the CDR3 reads TGTGCCAGCAGCTCAGGACAGCTACTTAACTATGGCTACACCTTC. Amino acids: CASSSGQLLNYGYTF. Looking up the rest from reference TRBV7-2 and TRBJ1-2 gives the full variable domain: GAGVSQSPSNKVTEKGKDVELRCDPISGHTALYWYRQSLGQGLEFLIYFQGNSAPDKSGLPSDRFSAERTGGSVSTLTIQRTQQEDSAVYLCASSSGQLLNYGYTFGSGTRLTVV.

The rearrangement links TRBV6-4 to TRBJ2-1; 11 bases are shared with TRBD2. The germline V gene encodes CDR1 MRHNA and CDR2 SNTAGT. Trimming removed 8 bases from V and 6 bases from J; junction bases left unmatched: 9. The CDR3 contains 15 residues. The DNA for the CDR3 is TGTGCCAGCCGGGCTAGCGGGGGGTTTGGCAATGAGCAGTTCTTC. Translating gives CASRASGGFGNEQFF.

The chain carries TRBV5-1 and TRBJ1-6; tentative D call: TRBD1 (6 bases). This CDR3 comprises 14 residues. Trimming took off 0 bases at V and 9 bases at J, with 10 bases between the two ends. Per germline, CDR1 SGHRS and CDR2 YFSETQ. The CDR3 region is CASSLATGFSPLHF. CDR3 sequence (DNA): TGCGCCAGCAGCTTGGCCACAGGGTTTTCACCCCTCCACTTT. The variable domain in full, with the rest retrieved from reference TRBV5-1 and TRBJ1-6, is KAGVTQTPRYLIKTRGQQVTLSCSPISGHRSVSWYQQTPGQGLQFLFEYFSETQRNKGNFPGRFSGRQFSNSRSEMNVSTLELGDSALYLCASSLATGFSPLHFGNGTRLTVT.

This chain connects TRBV7-2 to TRBJ2-7; 7 bases line up with TRBD1. The CDR3 is 15 residues long. V shed 5 bases, J shed 5 bases, and the junction held 12 bases outside the gene matches. The germline gives CDR1 SGHTA, CDR2 FQGNSA. CDR3 sequence: CASSPHRGSGNEQYF. DNA of the CDR3: TGTGCCAGCAGCCCGCACAGGGGTAGTGGGAACGAGCAGTACTTC.